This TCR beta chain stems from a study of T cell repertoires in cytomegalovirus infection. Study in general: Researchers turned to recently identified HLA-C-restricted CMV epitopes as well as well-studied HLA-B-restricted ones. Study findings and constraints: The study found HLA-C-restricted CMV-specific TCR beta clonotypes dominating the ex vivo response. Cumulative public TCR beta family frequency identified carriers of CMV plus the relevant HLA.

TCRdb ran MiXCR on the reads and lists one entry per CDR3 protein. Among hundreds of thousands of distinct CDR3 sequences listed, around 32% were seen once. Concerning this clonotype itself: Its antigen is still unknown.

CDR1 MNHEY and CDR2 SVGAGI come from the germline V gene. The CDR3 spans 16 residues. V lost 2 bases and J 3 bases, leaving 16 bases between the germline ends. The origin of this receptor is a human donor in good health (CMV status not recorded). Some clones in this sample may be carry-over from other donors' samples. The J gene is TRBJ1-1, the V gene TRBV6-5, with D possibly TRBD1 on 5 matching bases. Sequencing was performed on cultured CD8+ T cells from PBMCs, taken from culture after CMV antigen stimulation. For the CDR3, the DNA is TGTGCCAGCAGTTACGGGGGGGGGGTAGGTGACACTGAAGCTTTCTTT. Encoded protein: CASSYGGGVGDTEAFF.